The next 21 T cell receptor beta chains were all read from a single sample in a study of T cell responses to AZD1222 COVID-19 vaccine. Method: immunoSEQ multiplex PCR; TCRdb's copy keeps in-frame clones and lacks some. The sample lists tens of thousands of clones, about 88% occurring once. Sequenced material: peripheral blood, taken 28 days after the second AZD1222 dose. All receptors derive from an adult who received the AZD1222 COVID-19 vaccine.

This clone was seen once. The chain carries TRBV6-1 and TRBJ1-1, with a possible D match to TRBD1 (5 bases). Germline V gene lookup returns CDR1 MNHNS and CDR2 SASEGT. CDR3 length: 16 residues. Trimming stripped 2 bases from V and 0 bases from J, with 13 bases between. The CDR3 nucleotides are TGTGCCAGCAGTGAATGGGGGGGAAGGGTGAACACTGAAGCTTTCTTT. It codes for CASSEWGGRVNTEAFF.

The gene calls are TRBV4-2 and TRBJ2-7; a weak D match, TRBD2 (5 bases). Per germline, CDR1 LGHNA and CDR2 YNFKEQ. V was pared by 0 bases and J by 2 bases, with 14 bases between. CDR3 size: 16 residues. CDR3 amino acids: CASSQEGSGSTYEQYF. The CDR3 nucleotides read TGTGCCAGCAGCCAAGAAGGAAGCGGTTCGACCTACGAGCAGTACTTC.

The chain uses TRBV28 and TRBJ2-7; 8 nucleotides match TRBD1. This CDR3 contains 15 residues. The junction had 12 bases not matched to a gene; V was cut back by 7 bases and J by 4 bases. The germline V gene encodes CDR1 MDHEN and CDR2 SYDVKM. The CDR3 is CASTTDRGQSYEQYF. The CDR3 region has the DNA TGTGCCAGCACAACTGACAGGGGACAGTCTTACGAGCAGTACTTC.

The gene calls are TRBV6-5 and TRBJ2-3; possibly TRBD2 for D (6 bases). The CDR3 has 14 residues. CDR1 and CDR2 (germline): MNHEY, SVGAGI. Deletions cut 10 bases from V and 2 bases from J, with 16 bases between. In DNA, the CDR3 is TGTGCCATCCGCCGGGACTCCTCCACAGATACGCAGTATTTT. Translated, it gives CAIRRDSSTDTQYF.

This clone was found once. The V and J genes are TRBV3-1 (or the pseudogene TRBV3-2) and TRBJ2-3, with 7 bases matching TRBD2. This CDR3 has 15 amino acids. With V trimmed by 4 bases and J by 2 bases, 6 bases remained unmatched. The germline V gene encodes CDR1 LGHDT and CDR2 YNNKEL (reference sequence). CDR3 amino acids: CASSLRDYSTDTQYF. The DNA of the CDR3 is TGTGCCAGCAGCCTACGGGACTATTCCACAGATACGCAGTATTTT.

The chain links TRBV9 to TRBJ2-7; a possible D gene is TRBD2 (5 bases). V lost 7 bases and J lost 3, with 8 bases in between. Germline V gene sequence: CDR1 SGDLS, CDR2 YYNGEE. There are 11 residues in the CDR3. CDR3 residues: CASGRGYEQYF. The CDR3 DNA reads TGTGCCAGCGGTCGGGGCTACGAGCAGTACTTC.

This sequence joins TRBV30 and TRBJ2-1, with D possibly TRBD2 on 6 matching bases. CDR1 is GTSNPN and CDR2 is SVGIG in the germline V gene (reference sequence). Trimming stripped 2 bases from V and 7 bases from J, with 12 bases between. The CDR3 loop spans 13 amino acids. The CDR3: CAWSPRLGNEQFF. CDR3 DNA: TGTGCCTGGAGTCCCAGACTAGGTAATGAGCAGTTCTTC.

This clone was seen more than once but under ten times. The J gene is TRBJ1-3, the V gene TRBV2, with no clear D. V was pared by 3 bases and J by 3 bases, with 9 bases between. Germline assignment: CDR1 SNHLY and CDR2 FYNNEI. The CDR3 covers 14 residues. The CDR3 here is CASSDQVLGNTIYF. As DNA, the CDR3 is TGTGCCAGCAGTGACCAGGTCCTTGGAAACACCATATATTTT. Complete variable domain (other parts from reference TRBV2 and TRBJ1-3): EPEVTQTPSHQVTQMGQEVILRCVPISNHLYFYWYRQILGQKVEFLVSFYNNEISEKSEIFDDQFSVERPDGSNFTLKIRSTKLEDSAMYFCASSDQVLGNTIYFGEGSWLTVV.

The chain uses TRBV19 and TRBJ1-2; D is unresolved. This CDR3 has 14 residues. Germline-derived CDR1 and CDR2 are LNHDA and SQIVND (reference sequence). V lost 2 bases to trimming and J lost 0 bases, with 7 bases between them. For the CDR3, the DNA is TGTGCCAGTAGTATAACGGGAACTAACTATGGCTACACCTTC. This sequence encodes CASSITGTNYGYTF.

This chain links TRBV18 with TRBJ2-7; no clear D. Germline lookup yields CDR1 KGHSH and CDR2 LQKENI. V lost 4 bases, J lost 2 bases, and 9 bases lay in between. CDR3 size: 13 residues. The CDR3: CASSRTVTYEQYF. DNA for the CDR3: TGTGCCAGCTCACGGACGGTGACCTACGAGCAGTACTTC.

This sequence joins TRBV18 and TRBJ2-5; TRBD2 aligns across 9 bases. There are 17 residues in the CDR3. Germline trimming cut 3 bases from V and 4 bases from J; bases unmatched to any gene: 12. Germline CDR1 is KGHSH and CDR2 is LQKENI. The CDR3 coding sequence is TGTGCCAGCTCACCCATGGTCGCGGGAGGGCCGGGAGAGACCCAGTACTTC. It translates to CASSPMVAGGPGETQYF.

The chain uses TRBV6-5 and TRBJ2-3, with 8 positions matching TRBD2. With V trimmed by 4 bases and J by 4 bases, 10 bases remained unmatched. Germline CDR1 is MNHEY and CDR2 is SVGAGI. The CDR3 length is 16 residues. The CDR3 DNA reads TGTGCCAGCAGTTCCCTCGCTAGCGGGTGGTCAGATACGCAGTATTTT. Amino acid sequence: CASSSLASGWSDTQYF.

The genes are TRBV19 and TRBJ1-2; possibly TRBD1 for D (5 bases). V was trimmed by 5 bases and J by 1 base, leaving 11 bases between them. Germline values: CDR1 LNHDA, CDR2 SQIVND (reference sequence). The length of the CDR3 is 14 residues. CDR3 residues: CASSFRQINYGYTF. Written as DNA, the CDR3 is TGTGCCAGTAGTTTTCGACAGATTAACTATGGCTACACCTTC.

This clone was detected only once. V gene TRBV6-5 combines with J gene TRBJ1-2, with TRBD1 identical over 7 bases. Germline V gene sequence: CDR1 MNHEY, CDR2 SVGAGI. Unmatched junction bases numbered 0, after V lost 5 bases and J lost 3 bases. The CDR3 is 12 residues long. The CDR3, as DNA: TGTGCCAGCAGTACAGGGGACTATGGCTACACCTTC. This translates into CASSTGDYGYTF.

The V and J genes are TRBV10-1 and TRBJ1-2; D call uncertain. V was cut by 2 bases and J by 4 bases, with 8 bases left in between. The CDR3 has 13 residues. Per the germline V gene, CDR1 is WNHNN and CDR2 is SYGVQD (reference sequence). The CDR3 nucleotides are TGCGCCAGCAGTGAGCTATCGACCTATGGCTACACCTTC. It encodes CASSELSTYGYTF.

This chain uses TRBV5-1 with TRBJ2-7; 7 bases map to TRBD1. Per the germline V gene, CDR1 is SGHRS and CDR2 is YFSETQ. The CDR3 is made up of 13 amino acids. The trim removed 3 bases at V and 5 bases at J, leaving 5 bases unmatched. CDR3 amino acids: CASSWSTGNEQYF. Here the CDR3 DNA reads TGCGCCAGCAGCTGGTCGACAGGGAACGAGCAGTACTTC.

The V call is TRBV23-1, the J call TRBJ2-1; TRBD1 matches 9 bases. TRBV23-1 falls under the ORF class, with uncertain function. This CDR3 is 16 amino acids long. J lost 6 bases, V lost 6 bases, and 12 bases had no gene match. The CDR3 region is CASRTNRDRARNEQFF. Written as DNA, the CDR3 is TGCGCCAGCAGGACGAACCGGGACAGGGCCCGCAATGAGCAGTTCTTC.

This clone was picked up one time. V is TRBV7-2 and J is TRBJ1-2; the D is unclear. Germline V gene data show CDR1 as SGHTA and CDR2 as FQGNSA. The CDR3 is made up of 14 amino acids. V was clipped by 1 base and J by 4 bases, with 10 bases between them. The CDR3 sequence is CASSLGRQSYGYTF. The CDR3 nucleotides are TGTGCCAGCAGCTTAGGTCGGCAGAGCTATGGCTACACCTTC.

The rearrangement links TRBV10-2 to TRBJ2-4; D gene uncertain. This CDR3 region has 13 residues. Germline-derived CDR1 and CDR2 are WSHSY and SAAADI. The V gene lost 3 bases and the J gene lost 4 bases, with 7 bases spanning the gap. CDR3 nucleotide sequence: TGCGCCAGCAGTGAAACCAGTAAAAACATTCAGTACTTC. Amino acid sequence: CASSETSKNIQYF.

This clone was recorded only once. The gene calls are TRBV25-1 and TRBJ1-1, with a weak D call TRBD1 (5 bases). V was cut by 3 bases and J by 4 bases, with 12 bases left in between. This CDR3 spans 14 amino acids. Germline V CDR1 and CDR2: MGHDK, SYGVNS. CDR3 nucleotides: TGTGCCAGCAGTGACGGGGGGGAGGCCACTGAAGCTTTCTTT. This sequence encodes CASSDGGEATEAFF.

V gene TRBV28 combines with J gene TRBJ1-3, with a tentative D call TRBD1 (6 bases). The V end lost 5 bases, the J end lost 4 bases, and 18 bases lay between the germline ends. The CDR3 contains 16 residues. Germline lookup yields CDR1 MDHEN and CDR2 SYDVKM. CDR3 DNA sequence: TGTGCCAGCAGTGAGAACAGGGCTCGGTCAGGAAACACCATATATTTT. It is translated as CASSENRARSGNTIYF.